These 27 T cell receptor beta chains share one sample of origin, sequenced in a study of PD-1 blockade in classical Hodgkin lymphoma. The method was immunoSEQ multiplex PCR; TCRdb's version includes in-frame clones alone and lacks a portion of them. In the table there are 21,000 or so clones, approximately 85% of which are singletons. Time point indicated: cycle 4 day 1 (C4D1), after five to seven weeks of nivolumab. Each and every patient relapsed after autologous stem cell transplantation, and patients got differing brentuximab vedotin exposure. Specimen: peripheral blood mononuclear cells (PBMCs), collected before the fourth cycle of nivolumab. The receptors derive from a human donor with classical Hodgkin lymphoma.

The J gene is TRBJ1-4, the V gene TRBV10-3, with a weak D call TRBD1 (5 bases). V lost 2 bases to trimming and J lost 0 bases, with 7 bases between them. The CDR3 runs to 15 residues. The germline V gene encodes CDR1 ENHRY and CDR2 SYGVKD. CDR3 nucleotides: TGTGCCATCAGTGAGGGGGCTGCAACTAATGAAAAACTGTTTTTT. Translating gives CAISEGAATNEKLFF.

The chain combines TRBV5-1 with TRBJ2-7, with 13 bases that match TRBD2. Germline V CDR1 and CDR2: SGHRS, YFSETQ. This CDR3 spans 14 amino acids. The V segment lost 4 bases and the J segment 6 bases; nucleotides outside the gene matches: 4. The CDR3 loop reads CASSALAGGPEQYF. The CDR3 DNA reads as TGCGCCAGCAGCGCACTAGCGGGAGGGCCCGAGCAGTACTTC.

V and J are TRBV5-1 and TRBJ2-1; the D gene is possibly TRBD2 (6 bases). Germline CDR1 and CDR2: SGHRS and YFSETQ. Trimming left V 0 bases short and J 7 bases short, with 11 bases between. The CDR3 extends over 14 amino acids. The CDR3 is CASSLANRENEQFF. The CDR3 DNA sequence: TGCGCCAGCAGCTTGGCTAACCGGGAGAATGAGCAGTTCTTC.

This chain links TRBV5-4 with TRBJ2-3; no clear D. The V end was cut by 0 bases, the J end by 1 base, with 12 bases between. Germline CDR1 is SGHNT and CDR2 is YYREEE (reference sequence). The CDR3 spans 16 residues. This CDR3 reads CASSLGRDRGTDTQYF. DNA of the CDR3: TGTGCCAGCAGCTTGGGTAGGGATCGAGGCACAGATACGCAGTATTTT.

This clone was detected once. The V gene is TRBV2, the J gene TRBJ1-5, with 9 positions matching TRBD1. V lost 0 bases to trimming and J lost 15 bases; unmatched junction nucleotides: 12. The CDR3 spans 15 residues. CDR1 and CDR2 (germline): SNHLY, FYNNEI. CDR3 nucleotides: TGTGCCAGCAGTGAAGCACGACAGGGGGAAGTGCGGCGGCATTTT. Amino acids: CASSEARQGEVRRHF.

This chain links TRBV4-1 with TRBJ2-7, with TRBD1 identical over 11 bases. V gave up 3 bases and J gave up 5 bases; unmatched junction bases: 6. The CDR3 is made up of 15 amino acids. Germline V gene lookup returns CDR1 MGHRA and CDR2 YSYEKL. CDR3 amino acids: CASSQKDRGLHEQYF. The CDR3 DNA reads TGCGCCAGCAGCCAGAAGGACAGGGGGCTCCACGAGCAGTACTTC.

The chain's CDR3 is CASSYANPYEQYF. The CDR3 DNA sequence: TGTGCCAGCAGTTACGCGAATCCCTACGAGCAGTACTTC. The chain is built from TRBV6-5 and TRBJ2-7; D call uncertain. Germline assignment: CDR1 MNHEY and CDR2 SVGAGI. The V gene lost 2 bases and the J gene lost 2 bases, with 7 bases spanning the gap. The CDR3 loop spans 13 amino acids.

This clone has just one count. The rearrangement uses TRBV10-3 and TRBJ1-1; no reliable D call. The V and J ends lost 3 bases and 1 base respectively, with 12 bases between them. CDR3 size: 15 residues. The germline gives CDR1 ENHRY, CDR2 SYGVKD. This CDR3 is CAISDWKPGNTEAFF. The DNA for the CDR3 is TGTGCCATCAGTGACTGGAAGCCGGGGAACACTGAAGCTTTCTTT.

For this clone: At one end the junction does not follow the germline gene, possibly because of a read error. CDR3 coding DNA: TGCGCCAGCAGCAAGGGAGGACAGTTCAAGTTC. Protein sequence: CASSKGGQFKF. The chain couples TRBV4-3 to TRBJ2-7; either TRBD1 or TRBD2 may supply D (6 bases each). Germline-derived CDR1 and CDR2 are LGHNA and YSLEER. The CDR3 is 11 amino acids.

The chain joins TRBV10-3 to TRBJ2-3, with 11 nucleotides matching TRBD1. The CDR3 totals 16 residues. Trimming removed 5 bases from V and 3 bases from J; junction bases left unmatched: 7. In germline, CDR1 is ENHRY, CDR2 SYGVKD. The CDR3 here is CAISSSGTGGTDTQYF. The CDR3 DNA reads as TGTGCCATCAGTAGTTCCGGGACAGGGGGAACAGATACGCAGTATTTT.

V and J are TRBV6-1 and TRBJ2-3; 9 bases agree with TRBD1. Germline CDR1 reads MNHNS; CDR2 reads SASEGT. The CDR3 loop spans 14 amino acids. The trim removed 8 bases at V and 2 bases at J, leaving 5 bases unmatched. This CDR3 reads CASAGTGYTDTQYF. CDR3 DNA: TGTGCCAGCGCCGGGACAGGGTACACAGATACGCAGTATTTT.

This clone appeared once. Written as DNA, the CDR3 is TGTGCCAGCAGCCCCGGCAGGGGGAGTGAAAAACTGTTTTTT. This gives the protein CASSPGRGSEKLFF. The rearrangement joins TRBV5-6 to TRBJ1-4, with 7 bases matching TRBD1. The CDR3 loop spans 14 amino acids. CDR1 and CDR2 from the germline V gene are SGHDT and YYEEEE. The junction had 7 bases not matched to a gene; V was cut back by 4 bases and J by 7 bases. Drawing the rest from reference TRBV5-6 and TRBJ1-4, the complete variable domain is DAGVTQSPTHLIKTRGQQVTLRCSPKSGHDTVSWYQQALGQGPQFIFQYYEEEERQRGNFPDRFSGHQFPNYSSELNVNALLLGDSALYLCASSPGRGSEKLFFGSGTQLSVL.

The J gene is TRBJ1-3, the V gene TRBV2; 11 bases are a match to TRBD1. There are 15 residues in the CDR3. Germline V CDR1 and CDR2: SNHLY, FYNNEI. V lost 6 bases and J lost 4; bases outside the gene matches: 5. The CDR3 DNA follows: TGTGCCAGCAGGGGACAGGGGGGAATGGGAAACACCATATATTTT. Translated: CASRGQGGMGNTIYF.

The chain couples TRBV30 to TRBJ1-5; D call uncertain. The CDR3 runs 17 residues. Trimming shortened V by 2 bases and J by 1 base, and 18 bases separated the two germline ends. CDR1 is GTSNPN and CDR2 is SVGIG in the germline V gene (reference sequence). In DNA form, the CDR3 reads TGTGCCTGGAGTTTCAAAGCCTCGGGGAGCAGCAATCAGCCCCAGCATTTT. Its translation is CAWSFKASGSSNQPQHF.

This clone was counted between two and nine times. The chain has TRBV6-1 and TRBJ1-2; D is possibly TRBD1 (6 bases). This CDR3 is built from 14 residues. V was cut by 6 bases and J by 6 bases, with 17 bases left in between. Germline CDR1 reads MNHNS; CDR2 reads SASEGT. The CDR3 bases are TGTGCCAGCAGCCTACAGGGAGGGAGGGATGGCTACACCTTC. Protein sequence: CASSLQGGRDGYTF.

V gene TRBV6-1 combines with J gene TRBJ2-7; TRBD1 aligns across 8 bases. The CDR3 is 13 residues long. V lost 6 bases to trimming and J lost 1 base; unmatched junction nucleotides: 2. CDR1 and CDR2 (germline): MNHNS, SASEGT. CDR3 nucleotide sequence: TGTGCCAGCAGGCGACAGGGGTCCTACGAGCAGTACTTC. Translated, it gives CASRRQGSYEQYF.

The V call is TRBV15, the J call TRBJ2-2; no definite D call. The CDR3 is made up of 16 amino acids. Germline CDR1 LNHNV, CDR2 YYDKDF (reference sequence). Trimming left V 1 base short and J 2 bases short, with 11 bases between. CDR3 protein: CATSRAQLFNTGELFF. CDR3 in DNA: TGTGCCACCAGCAGAGCGCAACTCTTTAACACCGGGGAGCTGTTTTTT.

This chain joins TRBV30 and TRBJ2-7, with 8 positions matching TRBD1. The CDR3 spans 13 residues. Germline CDR1 GTSNPN, CDR2 SVGIG (reference sequence). With 0 bases clipped from V and 10 bases from J, the junction kept 8 bases outside the gene matches. In nucleotides, the CDR3 is TGTGCCTGGAGTGTACCGGACAGGGTATTACAGTACTTC. It is translated as CAWSVPDRVLQYF.

The chain uses TRBV7-3 and TRBJ2-2; TRBD2 aligns across 13 bases. The germline gives CDR1 SGHTA, CDR2 FQGTGA. This CDR3 is 16 amino acids long. After removal of 6 bases from V and 5 bases from J, the junction contained 6 bases not matched to a gene. The CDR3 DNA follows: TGTGCCAGCAGGCCCACTAGCGGGAGGGAGACCGGGGAGCTGTTTTTT. Its protein is CASRPTSGRETGELFF.

J is TRBJ2-1 and V is TRBV5-1, with TRBD2 as a possible D gene (5 bases). V was trimmed by 4 bases and J by 0 bases, leaving 14 bases between them. Per the germline V gene, CDR1 is SGHRS and CDR2 is YFSETQ. This CDR3 contains 16 residues. This CDR3 reads CASSTLAGDSYNEQFF. The DNA for the CDR3 is TGCGCCAGCAGCACCCTGGCGGGCGACTCCTACAATGAGCAGTTCTTC. Together with reference TRBV5-1 and TRBJ2-1, the CDR3 gives the full variable domain: KAGVTQTPRYLIKTRGQQVTLSCSPISGHRSVSWYQQTPGQGLQFLFEYFSETQRNKGNFPGRFSGRQFSNSRSEMNVSTLELGDSALYLCASSTLAGDSYNEQFFGPGTRLTVL.

This clone was observed a handful of times. The CDR3 nucleotides are TGTGCCAGCGGAACCGGGCAGCCCCAGCATTTT. Amino acid sequence: CASGTGQPQHF. This chain links TRBV2 with TRBJ1-5, with unresolved D. Trimming left V 8 bases short and J 7 bases short, with 9 bases between. Per germline, CDR1 SNHLY and CDR2 FYNNEI. This CDR3 has 11 amino acids. The complete variable domain, with remaining parts taken from reference TRBV2 and TRBJ1-5, reads EPEVTQTPSHQVTQMGQEVILRCVPISNHLYFYWYRQILGQKVEFLVSFYNNEISEKSEIFDDQFSVERPDGSNFTLKIRSTKLEDSAMYFCASGTGQPQHFGDGTRLSIL.

The chain links TRBV10-3 to TRBJ1-4; D is unresolved. There are 14 residues in the CDR3. V was clipped by 0 bases and J by 7 bases, with 9 bases between them. The V gene's germline CDR1 is ENHRY and CDR2 SYGVKD. The CDR3 DNA reads TGTGCCATCAGTGAGTCGCGGGAACGTGAAAAACTGTTTTTT. It translates to CAISESREREKLFF.

The rearrangement uses TRBV27 and TRBJ2-7, with D maybe TRBD1 (5 bases). Trimming stripped 0 bases from V and 4 bases from J, with 13 bases between. Germline assignment: CDR1 MNHEY and CDR2 SMNVEV (reference sequence). The CDR3 contains 15 residues. The CDR3 here is CASSLSAGSGYEQYF. The CDR3 bases are TGTGCCAGCAGTTTATCGGCAGGGTCGGGTTACGAGCAGTACTTC.

The rearrangement uses TRBV18 and TRBJ2-5; no reliable D call. Germline CDR1 KGHSH, CDR2 LQKENI. The CDR3 loop spans 14 amino acids. The V and J ends lost 4 bases and 2 bases respectively, with 11 bases between them. In DNA, the CDR3 is TGTGCCAGCTCACTGCTGCCGGTTCAAGAGACCCAGTACTTC. Protein product: CASSLLPVQETQYF.

The chain employs TRBV10-1 and TRBJ2-3, with D uncertain. This CDR3 is built from 13 residues. Germline lookup yields CDR1 WNHNN and CDR2 SYGVQD (reference sequence). The V and J ends lost 3 bases and 6 bases respectively, with 10 bases between them. In DNA form, the CDR3 reads TGCGCCAGCAGTGATCGTAGATCTGATACGCAGTATTTT. Translated, it gives CASSDRRSDTQYF.

The chain uses TRBV6-5 and TRBJ2-5, with unresolved D. Trimming pared 1 base from V and 5 bases from J, leaving 14 bases between. This CDR3 region has 15 residues. In germline, CDR1 is MNHEY, CDR2 SVGAGI. DNA for the CDR3: TGTGCCAGCAGTTACTTACCATGGGTCTCCGAGACCCAGTACTTC. Its translation: CASSYLPWVSETQYF.

J is TRBJ2-7 and V is TRBV7-9, with unresolved D. V lost 1 base and J lost 6, with 7 bases in between. The CDR3 extends over 12 amino acids. Germline V gene sequence: CDR1 SEHNR, CDR2 FQNEAQ (reference sequence). The CDR3 region is CASSLDGSEQYF. The DNA for the CDR3 is TGTGCCAGCAGCTTAGACGGAAGCGAGCAGTACTTC.